This T cell receptor (beta chain) was documented in a study of blood T cell repertoires in COVID-19. Per the germline V gene, CDR1 is SGHNT and CDR2 is YENEEA. Trimming cost V 4 bases and J 2 bases; bases outside gene matches: 4. This CDR3 comprises 14 residues. Repertoires were generated with immunoSEQ multiplex PCR, while TCRdb's copy carries only in-frame clones and drops some. Of about 46,000 clones listed, about 86% are singletons. The rearrangement joins TRBV11-3 to TRBJ2-5, with 7 nucleotides matching TRBD2. The clonotype originates from a woman in her forties or fifties who had recovered from COVID-19. Sequenced: PBMCs or T cells enriched from blood (not recorded which). CDR3 nucleotide sequence: TGTGCCAGCAGCTCGCGGGAGCAACAAGAGACCCAGTACTTC. This codes for CASSSREQQETQYF.